This record covers a single TCR beta chain. This sample was taken from a study of Graves' ophthalmopathy and Graves' hyperthyroidism. RNA transcripts served as template for amplifying TCR beta CDR3 sequences. HTBI primers were employed in first-round RT-PCR, then a second-round multiplex PCR followed. TCRdb itself ran the multiplex PCR reads through MiXCR, one entry per CDR3 protein. The repertoire includes about 1.1 million distinct CDR3 sequences, less than 45% of them detected once, and 11% sits in the top ten. The CDR3 contains 15 residues. V was cut by 5 bases and J by 4 bases, with 18 bases left in between. Germline CDR1 MNHEY, CDR2 SVGAGI.

V gene TRBV6-5 combines with J gene TRBJ2-7, with D possibly TRBD1 on 6 matching bases. Specimen: peripheral blood or thyroid tissue (not recorded which). The clonotype originates from an adult man with Graves' hyperthyroidism. The CDR3 loop reads CASSDPNRVVYEQYF. The DNA for the CDR3 is TGTGCCAGCAGTGACCCAAACAGGGTTGTTTACGAGCAGTACTTC.